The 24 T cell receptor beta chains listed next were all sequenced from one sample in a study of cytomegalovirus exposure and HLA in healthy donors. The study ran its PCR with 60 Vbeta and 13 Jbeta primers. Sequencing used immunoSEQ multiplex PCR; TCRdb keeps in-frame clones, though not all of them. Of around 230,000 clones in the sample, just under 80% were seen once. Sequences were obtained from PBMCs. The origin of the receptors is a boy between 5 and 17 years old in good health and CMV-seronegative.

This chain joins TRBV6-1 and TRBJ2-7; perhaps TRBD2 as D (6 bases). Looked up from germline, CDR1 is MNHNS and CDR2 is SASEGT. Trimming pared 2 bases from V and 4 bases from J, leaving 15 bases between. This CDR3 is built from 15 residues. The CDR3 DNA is TGTGCCAGCAGTGAAATCAGGAGGGTATTTTACGAGCAGTACTTC. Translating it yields CASSEIRRVFYEQYF.

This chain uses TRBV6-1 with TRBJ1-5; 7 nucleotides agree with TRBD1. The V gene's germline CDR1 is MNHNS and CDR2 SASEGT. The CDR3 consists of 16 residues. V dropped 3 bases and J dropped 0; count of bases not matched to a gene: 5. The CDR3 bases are TGTGCCAGCAGTGACCAGGGGGTCTATAGCAATCAGCCCCAGCATTTT. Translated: CASSDQGVYSNQPQHF.

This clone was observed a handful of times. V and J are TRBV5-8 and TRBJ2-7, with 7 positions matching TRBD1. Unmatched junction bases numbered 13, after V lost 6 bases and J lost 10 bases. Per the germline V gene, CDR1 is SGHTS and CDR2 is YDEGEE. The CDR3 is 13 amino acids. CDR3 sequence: CASTYQTRQGQYF. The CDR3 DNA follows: TGTGCCAGCACCTATCAAACTCGACAGGGACAGTACTTC.

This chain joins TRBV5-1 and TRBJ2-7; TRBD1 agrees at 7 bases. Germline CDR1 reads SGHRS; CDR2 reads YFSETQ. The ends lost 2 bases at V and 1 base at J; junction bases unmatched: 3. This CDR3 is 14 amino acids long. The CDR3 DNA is TGCGCCAGCAGCTTCGGGACAGAGTCCTACGAGCAGTACTTC. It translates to CASSFGTESYEQYF.

CDR3 DNA sequence: TGTGCCAGCAGTTGGACTGGAGGGGCAAACACCGGGGAGCTGTTTTTT. Translation gives CASSWTGGANTGELFF. V usage is TRBV6-6 and J usage is TRBJ2-2, with D possibly being TRBD2 (6 bases). The CDR3 spans 16 residues. The germline V gene encodes CDR1 MNHNY and CDR2 SVGAGI (reference sequence). V was clipped by 4 bases and J by 2 bases, with 14 bases between them.

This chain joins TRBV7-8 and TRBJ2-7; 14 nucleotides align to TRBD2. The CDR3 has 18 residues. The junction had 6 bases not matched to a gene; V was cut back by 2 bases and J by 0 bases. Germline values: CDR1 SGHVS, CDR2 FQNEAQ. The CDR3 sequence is CASSLRTSGGSSSYEQYF. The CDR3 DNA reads TGTGCCAGCAGCTTACGGACTAGCGGGGGGTCCTCCTCCTACGAGCAGTACTTC.

CDR3 DNA sequence: TGTGCCAGCAGCCCCCAAACCCCGGACAGGGATGGAAACACCATATATTTT. Its protein product is CASSPQTPDRDGNTIYF. V gene TRBV9 combines with J gene TRBJ1-3, with 8 bases that match TRBD1. Germline V lookup: CDR1 SGDLS, CDR2 YYNGEE. V was clipped by 4 bases and J by 3 bases; unmatched bases: 12. CDR3 length: 17 residues. The full variable domain, in which reference TRBV9 and TRBJ1-3 provide the parts outside the CDR3, is DSGVTQTPKHLITATGQRVTLRCSPRSGDLSVYWYQQSLDQGLQFLIQYYNGEERAKGNILERFSAQQFPDLHSELNLSSLELGDSALYFCASSPQTPDRDGNTIYFGEGSWLTVV.

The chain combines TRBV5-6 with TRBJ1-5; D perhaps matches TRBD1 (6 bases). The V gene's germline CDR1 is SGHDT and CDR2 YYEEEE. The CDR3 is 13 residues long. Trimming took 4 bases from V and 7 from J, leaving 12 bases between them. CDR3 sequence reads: CASSRAGDQPQHF. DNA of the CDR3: TGTGCCAGCAGCCGGGCAGGGGACCAGCCCCAGCATTTT.

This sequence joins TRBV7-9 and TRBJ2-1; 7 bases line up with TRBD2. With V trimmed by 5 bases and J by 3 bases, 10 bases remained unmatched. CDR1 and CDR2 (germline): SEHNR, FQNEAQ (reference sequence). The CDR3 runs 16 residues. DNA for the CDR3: TGTGCCAGCAGCCCATCACCTCGGGGGGACTACAATGAGCAGTTCTTC. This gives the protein CASSPSPRGDYNEQFF. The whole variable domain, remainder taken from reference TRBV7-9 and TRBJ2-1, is DTGVSQNPRHKITKRGQNVTFRCDPISEHNRLYWYRQTLGQGPEFLTYFQNEAQLEKSRLLSDRFSAERPKGSFSTLEIQRTEQGDSAMYLCASSPSPRGDYNEQFFGPGTRLTVL.

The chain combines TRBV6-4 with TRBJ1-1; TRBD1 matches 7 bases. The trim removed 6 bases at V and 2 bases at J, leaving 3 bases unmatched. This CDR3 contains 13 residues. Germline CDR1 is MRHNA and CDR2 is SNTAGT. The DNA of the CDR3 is TGTGCCAGCAGGGGACAGATAAACACTGAAGCTTTCTTT. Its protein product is CASRGQINTEAFF.

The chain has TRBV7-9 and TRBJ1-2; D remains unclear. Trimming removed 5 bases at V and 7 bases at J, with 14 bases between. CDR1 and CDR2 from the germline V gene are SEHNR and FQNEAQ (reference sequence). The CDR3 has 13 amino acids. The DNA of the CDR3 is TGTGCCAGCAGCCCTCCCGTGAGGCTTGGCTACACCTTC. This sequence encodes CASSPPVRLGYTF.

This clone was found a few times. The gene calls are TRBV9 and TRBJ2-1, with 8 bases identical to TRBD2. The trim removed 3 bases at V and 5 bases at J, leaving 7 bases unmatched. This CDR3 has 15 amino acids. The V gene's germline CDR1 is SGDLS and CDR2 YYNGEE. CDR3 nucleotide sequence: TGTGCCAGCAGCGGCGGGACTAGGTCTAACAATGAGCAGTTCTTC. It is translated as CASSGGTRSNNEQFF.

The CDR3 DNA is TGTGCCAGCAGCTTAGCCCGGACAGCTAACTATGGCTACACCTTC. It is translated as CASSLARTANYGYTF. The chain has TRBV7-9 and TRBJ1-2; maybe TRBD1 (6 bases). V gave up 0 bases and J gave up 0 bases, with 8 bases separating them. Germline V lookup: CDR1 SEHNR, CDR2 FQNEAQ (reference sequence). This CDR3 spans 15 amino acids. The entire variable domain, with the rest obtained from reference TRBV7-9 and TRBJ1-2, is as follows: DTGVSQNPRHKITKRGQNVTFRCDPISEHNRLYWYRQTLGQGPEFLTYFQNEAQLEKSRLLSDRFSAERPKGSFSTLEIQRTEQGDSAMYLCASSLARTANYGYTFGSGTRLTVV.

The CDR3 DNA is TGTGCCAGCAGTCTCCTGGGGGGGTGGGGGGAGACCCAGTACTTC. It yields the protein CASSLLGGWGETQYF. V is TRBV27 and J is TRBJ2-5, with TRBD2 matching over 7 bases. The CDR3 sequence is 15 residues long. Germline values: CDR1 MNHEY, CDR2 SMNVEV (reference sequence). V trimming: 5 bases; J trimming: 5 bases; junction bases outside the gene matches: 11.

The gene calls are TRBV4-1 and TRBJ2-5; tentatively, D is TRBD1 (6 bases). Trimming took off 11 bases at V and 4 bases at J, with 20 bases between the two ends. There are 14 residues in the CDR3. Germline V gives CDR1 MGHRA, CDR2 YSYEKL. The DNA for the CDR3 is TGCGCCGGATCCCTCACAGGGTCGGGAGAGACCCAGTACTTC. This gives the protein CAGSLTGSGETQYF.

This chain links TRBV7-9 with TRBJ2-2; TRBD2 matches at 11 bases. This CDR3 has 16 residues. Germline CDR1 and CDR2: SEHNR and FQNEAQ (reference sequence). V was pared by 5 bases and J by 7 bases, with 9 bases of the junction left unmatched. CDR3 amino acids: CASSLPGLAGGGELFF. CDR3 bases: TGTGCCAGCAGCCTTCCGGGGCTAGCGGGAGGCGGGGAGCTGTTTTTT.

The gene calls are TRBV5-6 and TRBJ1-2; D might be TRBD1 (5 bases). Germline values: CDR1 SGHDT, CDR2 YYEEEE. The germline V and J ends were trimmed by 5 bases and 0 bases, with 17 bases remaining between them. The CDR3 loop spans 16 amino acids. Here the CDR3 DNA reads TGTGCCAGCAGTAGGGGAACCTGGGGAACTAACTATGGCTACACCTTC. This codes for CASSRGTWGTNYGYTF.

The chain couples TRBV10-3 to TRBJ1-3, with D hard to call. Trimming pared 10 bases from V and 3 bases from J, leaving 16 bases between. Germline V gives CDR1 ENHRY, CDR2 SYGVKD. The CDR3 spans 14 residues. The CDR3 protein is CATRSQADGNTIYF. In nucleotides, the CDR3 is TGTGCCACCCGAAGTCAGGCCGATGGAAACACCATATATTTT.

The CDR3 loop is CAISLDRGTEAFF. The CDR3 nucleotides read TGTGCCATCAGTTTGGACAGGGGAACTGAAGCTTTCTTT. The V and J genes are TRBV10-3 and TRBJ1-1; 9 nucleotides align to TRBD1. The V gene's germline CDR1 is ENHRY and CDR2 SYGVKD. The CDR3 spans 13 residues. V trimming: 5 bases; J trimming: 5 bases; junction bases outside the gene matches: 3.

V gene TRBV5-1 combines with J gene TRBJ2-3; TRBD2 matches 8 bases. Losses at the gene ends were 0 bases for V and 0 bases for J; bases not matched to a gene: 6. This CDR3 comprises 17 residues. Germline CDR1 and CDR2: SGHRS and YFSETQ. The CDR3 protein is CASSLGPLAGSTDTQYF. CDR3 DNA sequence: TGCGCCAGCAGCTTGGGCCCCCTAGCGGGTAGCACAGATACGCAGTATTTT.

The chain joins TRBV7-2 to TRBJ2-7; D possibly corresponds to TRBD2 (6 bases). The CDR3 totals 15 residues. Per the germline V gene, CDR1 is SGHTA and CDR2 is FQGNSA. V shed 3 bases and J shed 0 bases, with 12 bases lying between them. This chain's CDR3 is CASSLGLLSSYEQYF. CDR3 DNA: TGTGCCAGCAGCTTGGGACTGCTAAGCTCCTACGAGCAGTACTTC.

This CDR3 reads CASSSSGAGRESYEQYF. The CDR3 nucleotides read TGTGCCAGCAGTTCTTCCGGGGCGGGGAGGGAGTCCTACGAGCAGTACTTC. J is TRBJ2-7 and V is TRBV27; 7 bases fit TRBD2. After removal of 4 bases from V and 1 base from J, the junction contained 13 bases not matched to a gene. The CDR3 spans 17 residues. From germline, CDR1 is MNHEY and CDR2 SMNVEV (reference sequence).

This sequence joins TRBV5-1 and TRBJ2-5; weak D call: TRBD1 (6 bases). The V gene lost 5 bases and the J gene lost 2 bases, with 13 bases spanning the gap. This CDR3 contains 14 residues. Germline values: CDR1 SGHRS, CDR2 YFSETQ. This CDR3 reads CASRIIQGQETQYF. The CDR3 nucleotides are TGCGCCAGCAGGATAATACAGGGACAAGAGACCCAGTACTTC.

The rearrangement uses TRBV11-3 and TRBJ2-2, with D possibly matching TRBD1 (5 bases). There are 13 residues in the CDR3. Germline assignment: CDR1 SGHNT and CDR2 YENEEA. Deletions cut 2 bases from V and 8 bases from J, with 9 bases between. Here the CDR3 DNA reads TGTGCCAGCAGCTTACTGAGACAGGGGGAGCTGTTTTTT. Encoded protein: CASSLLRQGELFF.